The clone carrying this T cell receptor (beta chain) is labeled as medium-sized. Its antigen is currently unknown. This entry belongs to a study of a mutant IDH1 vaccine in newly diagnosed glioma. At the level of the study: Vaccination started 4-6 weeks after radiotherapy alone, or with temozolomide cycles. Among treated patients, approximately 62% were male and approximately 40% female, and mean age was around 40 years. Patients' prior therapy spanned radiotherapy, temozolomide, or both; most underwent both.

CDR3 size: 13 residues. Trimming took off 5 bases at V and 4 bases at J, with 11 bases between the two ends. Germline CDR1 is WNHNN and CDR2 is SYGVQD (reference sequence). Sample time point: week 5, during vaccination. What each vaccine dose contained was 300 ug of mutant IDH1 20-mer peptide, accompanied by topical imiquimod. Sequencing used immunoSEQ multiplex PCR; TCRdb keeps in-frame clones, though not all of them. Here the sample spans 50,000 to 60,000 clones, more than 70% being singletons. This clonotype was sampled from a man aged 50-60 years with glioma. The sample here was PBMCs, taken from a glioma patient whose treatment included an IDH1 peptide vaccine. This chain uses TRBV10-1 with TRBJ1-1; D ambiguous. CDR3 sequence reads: CASSPRTSTEAFF. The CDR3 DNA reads TGCGCCAGCAGTCCTCGGACGAGCACTGAAGCTTTCTTT.